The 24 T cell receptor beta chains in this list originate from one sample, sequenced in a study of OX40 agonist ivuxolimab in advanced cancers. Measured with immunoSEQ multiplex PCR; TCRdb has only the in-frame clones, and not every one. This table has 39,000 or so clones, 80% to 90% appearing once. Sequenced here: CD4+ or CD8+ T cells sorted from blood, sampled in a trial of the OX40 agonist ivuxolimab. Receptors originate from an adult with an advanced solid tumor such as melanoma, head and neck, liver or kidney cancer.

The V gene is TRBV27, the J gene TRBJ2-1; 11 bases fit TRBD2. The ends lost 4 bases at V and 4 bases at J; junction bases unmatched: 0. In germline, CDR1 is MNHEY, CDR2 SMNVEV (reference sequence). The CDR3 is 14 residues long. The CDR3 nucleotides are TGTGCCAGCAGTTCTAGCGGGAGGTACAATGAGCAGTTCTTC. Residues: CASSSSGRYNEQFF.

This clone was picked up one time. CDR3 nucleotide sequence: TGTGCCAGCAGCTTAGACAGAAAAAACATTCAGTACTTC. Translated: CASSLDRKNIQYF. The chain combines TRBV11-2 with TRBJ2-4, with no clear D. This CDR3 is built from 13 residues. V lost 0 bases to trimming and J lost 4 bases, with 4 bases between them. CDR1 and CDR2 from the germline V gene are SGHAT and FQNNGV.

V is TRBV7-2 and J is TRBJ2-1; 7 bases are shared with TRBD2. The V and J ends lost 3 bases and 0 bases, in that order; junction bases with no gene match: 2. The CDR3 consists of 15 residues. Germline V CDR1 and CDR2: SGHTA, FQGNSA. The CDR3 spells CASSFRGSSYNEQFF. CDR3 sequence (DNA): TGTGCCAGCAGCTTCCGCGGGAGCTCCTACAATGAGCAGTTCTTC.

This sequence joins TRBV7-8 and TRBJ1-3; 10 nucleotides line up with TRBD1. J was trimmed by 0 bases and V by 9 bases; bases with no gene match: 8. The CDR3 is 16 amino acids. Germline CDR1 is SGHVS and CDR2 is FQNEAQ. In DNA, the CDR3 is TGTGCCAGTACGACAGGGGGCCTCCACTCTGGAAACACCATATATTTT. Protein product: CASTTGGLHSGNTIYF.

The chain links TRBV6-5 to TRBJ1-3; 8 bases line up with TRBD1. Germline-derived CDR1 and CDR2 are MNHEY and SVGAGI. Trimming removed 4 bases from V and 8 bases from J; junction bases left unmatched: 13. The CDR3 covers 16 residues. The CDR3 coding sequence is TGTGCCAGCAGTTCCGTCCCCGGACAGGGTTTGGACACCATATATTTT. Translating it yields CASSSVPGQGLDTIYF.

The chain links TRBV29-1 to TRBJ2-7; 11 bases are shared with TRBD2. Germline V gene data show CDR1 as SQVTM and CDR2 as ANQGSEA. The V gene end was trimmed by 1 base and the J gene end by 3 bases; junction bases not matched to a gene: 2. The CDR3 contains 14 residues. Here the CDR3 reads CSVEGLAGGYEQYF. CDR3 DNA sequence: TGCAGCGTTGAAGGCCTAGCGGGAGGCTACGAGCAGTACTTC.

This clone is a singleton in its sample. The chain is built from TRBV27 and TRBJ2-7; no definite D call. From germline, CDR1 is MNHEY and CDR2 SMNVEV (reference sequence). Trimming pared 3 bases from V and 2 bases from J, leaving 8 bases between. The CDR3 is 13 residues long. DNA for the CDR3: TGTGCCAGCAGTTTTACGTGGACCTACGAGCAGTACTTC. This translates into CASSFTWTYEQYF.

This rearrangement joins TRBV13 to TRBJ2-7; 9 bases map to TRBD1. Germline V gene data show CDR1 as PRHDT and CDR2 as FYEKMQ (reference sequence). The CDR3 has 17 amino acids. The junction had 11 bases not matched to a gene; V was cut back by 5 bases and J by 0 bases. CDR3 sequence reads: CASSPAGGQGISYEQYF. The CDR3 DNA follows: TGTGCCAGCAGCCCCGCAGGGGGACAGGGTATCTCCTACGAGCAGTACTTC.

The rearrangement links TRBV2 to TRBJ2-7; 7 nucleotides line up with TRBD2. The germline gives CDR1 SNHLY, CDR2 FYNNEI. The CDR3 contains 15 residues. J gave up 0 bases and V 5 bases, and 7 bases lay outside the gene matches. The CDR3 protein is CASSTGTTVSYEQYF. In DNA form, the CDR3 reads TGTGCCAGCAGTACCGGGACTACTGTCTCCTACGAGCAGTACTTC. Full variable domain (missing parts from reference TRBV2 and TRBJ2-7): EPEVTQTPSHQVTQMGQEVILRCVPISNHLYFYWYRQILGQKVEFLVSFYNNEISEKSEIFDDQFSVERPDGSNFTLKIRSTKLEDSAMYFCASSTGTTVSYEQYFGPGTRLTVT.

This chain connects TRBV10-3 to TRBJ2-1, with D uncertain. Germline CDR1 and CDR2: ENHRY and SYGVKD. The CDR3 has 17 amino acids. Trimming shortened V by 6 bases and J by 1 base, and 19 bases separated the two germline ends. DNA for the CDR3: TGTGCCATCAGCTGGTCAAAAAACCACCCATCCTACAATGAGCAGTTCTTC. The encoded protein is CAISWSKNHPSYNEQFF.

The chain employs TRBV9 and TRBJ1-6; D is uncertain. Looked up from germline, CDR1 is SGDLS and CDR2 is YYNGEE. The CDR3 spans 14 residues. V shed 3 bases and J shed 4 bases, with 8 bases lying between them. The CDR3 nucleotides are TGTGCCAGCAGCGCCGGGGTATATAATTCACCCCTCCACTTT. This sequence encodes CASSAGVYNSPLHF.

CDR3 residues: CASTPGGSTYNEQFF. CDR3 in DNA: TGCGCCAGCACCCCGGGTGGGTCAACCTACAATGAGCAGTTCTTC. The V call is TRBV5-1, the J call TRBJ2-1; D remains unclear. V lost 6 bases and J 2 bases, leaving 15 bases between the germline ends. CDR3 length equals 15 residues. Per germline, CDR1 SGHRS and CDR2 YFSETQ.

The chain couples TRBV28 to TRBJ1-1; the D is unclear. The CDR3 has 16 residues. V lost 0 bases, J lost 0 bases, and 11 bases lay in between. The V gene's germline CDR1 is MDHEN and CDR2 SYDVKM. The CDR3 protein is CASSLWRKLMNTEAFF. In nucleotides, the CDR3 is TGTGCCAGCAGTTTATGGCGGAAACTCATGAACACTGAAGCTTTCTTT.

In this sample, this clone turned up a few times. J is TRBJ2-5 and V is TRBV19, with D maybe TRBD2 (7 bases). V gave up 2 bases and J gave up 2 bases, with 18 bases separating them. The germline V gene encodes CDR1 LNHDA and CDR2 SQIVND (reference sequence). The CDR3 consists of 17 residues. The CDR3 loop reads CASSISPGRGPQETQYF. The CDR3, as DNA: TGTGCCAGTAGTATAAGCCCAGGGCGGGGGCCTCAAGAGACCCAGTACTTC.

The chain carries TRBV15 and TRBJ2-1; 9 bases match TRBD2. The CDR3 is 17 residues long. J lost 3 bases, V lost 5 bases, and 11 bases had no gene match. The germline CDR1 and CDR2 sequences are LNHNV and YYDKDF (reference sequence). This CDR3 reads CATSRAGAGGGYNEQFF. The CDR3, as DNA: TGTGCCACCAGCCGAGCGGGAGCGGGGGGAGGCTACAATGAGCAGTTCTTC.

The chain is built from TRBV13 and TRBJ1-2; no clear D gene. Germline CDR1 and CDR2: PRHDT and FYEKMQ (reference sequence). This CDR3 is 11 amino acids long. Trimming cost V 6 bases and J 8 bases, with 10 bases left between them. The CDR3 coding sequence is TGTGCCAGCAGGGCCACGGGAGGCTACACCTTC. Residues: CASRATGGYTF.

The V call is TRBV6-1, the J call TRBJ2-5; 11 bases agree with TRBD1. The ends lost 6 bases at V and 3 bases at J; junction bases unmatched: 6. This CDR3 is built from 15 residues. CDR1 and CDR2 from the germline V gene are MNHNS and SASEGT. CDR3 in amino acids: CASSFPGQGEETQYF. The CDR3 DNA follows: TGTGCCAGCAGCTTTCCGGGACAGGGGGAAGAGACCCAGTACTTC.

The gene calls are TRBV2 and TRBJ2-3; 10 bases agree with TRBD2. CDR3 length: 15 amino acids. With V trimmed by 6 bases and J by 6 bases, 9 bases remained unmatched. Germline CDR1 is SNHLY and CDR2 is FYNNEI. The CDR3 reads CASSDGTSVGDTQYF. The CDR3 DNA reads TGTGCCAGCAGCGATGGGACTAGCGTTGGGGATACGCAGTATTTT.

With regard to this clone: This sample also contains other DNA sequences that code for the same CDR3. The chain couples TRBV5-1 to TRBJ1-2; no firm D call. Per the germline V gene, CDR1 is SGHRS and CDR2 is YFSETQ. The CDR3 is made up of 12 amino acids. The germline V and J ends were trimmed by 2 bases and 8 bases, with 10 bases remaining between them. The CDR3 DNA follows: TGCGCCAGCAGCTTAGGAGGGAGCGGCTACACCTTC. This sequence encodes CASSLGGSGYTF.

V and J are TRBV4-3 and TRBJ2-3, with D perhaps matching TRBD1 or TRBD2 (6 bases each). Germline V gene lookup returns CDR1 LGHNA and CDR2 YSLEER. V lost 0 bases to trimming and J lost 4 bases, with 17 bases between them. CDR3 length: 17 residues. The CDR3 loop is CASSQEGLGGIADTQYF. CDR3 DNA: TGCGCCAGCAGCCAAGAGGGGCTGGGGGGCATCGCAGATACGCAGTATTTT.

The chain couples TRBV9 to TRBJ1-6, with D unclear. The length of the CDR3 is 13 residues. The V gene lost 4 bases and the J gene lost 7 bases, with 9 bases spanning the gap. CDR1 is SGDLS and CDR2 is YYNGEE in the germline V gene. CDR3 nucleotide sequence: TGTGCCAGCAGCTTACGGGCCAATTCACCCCTCCACTTT. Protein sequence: CASSLRANSPLHF.

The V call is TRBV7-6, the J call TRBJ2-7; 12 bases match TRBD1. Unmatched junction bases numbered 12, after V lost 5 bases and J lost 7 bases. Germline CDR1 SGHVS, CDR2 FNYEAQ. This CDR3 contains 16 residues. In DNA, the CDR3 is TGTGCCAGCAGCCCCCGGGACAGGGGGCCTGCAGGGGAGCAGTACTTC. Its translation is CASSPRDRGPAGEQYF.

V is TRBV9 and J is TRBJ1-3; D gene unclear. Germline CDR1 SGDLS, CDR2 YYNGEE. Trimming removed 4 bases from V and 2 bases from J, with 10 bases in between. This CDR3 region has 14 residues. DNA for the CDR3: TGTGCCAGCAGCCAAATGGCACCTGGAAACACCATATATTTT. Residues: CASSQMAPGNTIYF.

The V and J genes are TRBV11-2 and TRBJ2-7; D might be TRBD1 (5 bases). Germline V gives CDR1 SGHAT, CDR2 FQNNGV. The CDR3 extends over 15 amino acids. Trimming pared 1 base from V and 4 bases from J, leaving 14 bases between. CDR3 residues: CASSLGGRVLYEQYF. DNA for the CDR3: TGTGCCAGCAGCTTAGGCGGCAGGGTCCTTTACGAGCAGTACTTC.